Shown below are 30 T cell receptor beta chains from a single sample sequenced in a study of blood T cell repertoires in COVID-19. Produced via immunoSEQ multiplex PCR; TCRdb's table is partial and in-frame only. Found here are 70,000 to 90,000 clones, more than 60% of them singletons; the top ten hold about 11%. The sample was peripheral blood. The receptors stem from a man in his sixties or seventies with acute or convalescent COVID-19.

The chain uses TRBV28 and TRBJ2-1; D possibly corresponds to TRBD2 (5 bases). Trimming stripped 7 bases from V and 2 bases from J, with 12 bases between. The CDR3 runs to 14 residues. CDR1 and CDR2 from the germline V gene are MDHEN and SYDVKM. CDR3 in DNA: TGTGCCAGCACGTCGCAGCGGACCTACAATGAGCAGTTCTTC. Residues: CASTSQRTYNEQFF.

The chain uses TRBV10-3 and TRBJ2-6; 7 bases fit TRBD1. The V and J ends lost 10 bases and 0 bases, in that order; junction bases with no gene match: 6. The CDR3 has 15 amino acids. Germline V gene data show CDR1 as ENHRY and CDR2 as SYGVKD. The CDR3 reads CATRQGPSGANVLTF. In DNA, the CDR3 is TGTGCCACTCGACAGGGACCCTCTGGGGCCAACGTCCTGACTTTC.

J is TRBJ2-5 and V is TRBV11-3; 11 bases map to TRBD1. Looked up from germline, CDR1 is SGHNT and CDR2 is YENEEA. The V gene end was trimmed by 5 bases and the J gene end by 5 bases; junction bases not matched to a gene: 1. The CDR3 runs to 13 residues. The CDR3 protein is CASSGDRGETQYF. CDR3 nucleotide sequence: TGTGCCAGCAGCGGGGACAGGGGGGAGACCCAGTACTTC.

This clone was detected only once. The chain couples TRBV2 to TRBJ1-1; 8 bases fit TRBD1. The V segment lost 7 bases and the J segment 6 bases; nucleotides outside the gene matches: 4. There are 12 residues in the CDR3. CDR1 SNHLY and CDR2 FYNNEI come from the germline V gene. CDR3 bases: TGTGCCAGCAACGACAGGGGACCTGAAGCTTTCTTT. This gives the protein CASNDRGPEAFF.

V is TRBV2 and J is TRBJ2-7; D is possibly TRBD1 (5 bases). V lost 5 bases and J lost 3, with 11 bases in between. CDR3 length equals 13 residues. Germline CDR1 is SNHLY and CDR2 is FYNNEI. For the CDR3, the DNA is TGTGCCAGCAGTCGCCAAGGGGTCTACGAGCAGTACGTC. Encoded protein: CASSRQGVYEQYV.

The chain recombines TRBV9 with TRBJ2-1, with TRBD2 identical over 7 bases. Germline loops: CDR1 SGDLS, CDR2 YYNGEE. This CDR3 region has 17 residues. The ends lost 4 bases at V and 0 bases at J; junction bases unmatched: 10. The CDR3 protein is CASSPRGGRSSYNEQFF. CDR3 coding DNA: TGTGCCAGCAGCCCCCGGGGAGGGAGAAGCTCCTACAATGAGCAGTTCTTC.

The chain has TRBV6-5 and TRBJ1-3; tentatively, D is TRBD1 (6 bases). Trimming shortened V by 0 bases and J by 7 bases, and 13 bases separated the two germline ends. CDR3 length: 15 residues. Germline V gene lookup returns CDR1 MNHEY and CDR2 SVGAGI. Written as DNA, the CDR3 is TGTGCCAGCAGTTACTCCGGACAGCTGGGGAACACCATATATTTT. Encoded protein: CASSYSGQLGNTIYF.

This clone was observed a single time. The V and J genes are TRBV18 and TRBJ2-7, with D possibly matching TRBD1 (6 bases). Per the germline V gene, CDR1 is KGHSH and CDR2 is LQKENI. The CDR3 spans 14 residues. The V gene lost 6 bases and the J gene lost 2 bases, with 14 bases spanning the gap. This chain's CDR3 is CASSRNGQTYEQYV. The CDR3 nucleotides read TGTGCCAGCTCCCGCAACGGACAGACCTACGAGCAGTACGTC.

V gene TRBV24-1 combines with J gene TRBJ2-1; a possible D gene is TRBD2 (5 bases). V lost 3 bases and J 6 bases, leaving 8 bases between the germline ends. CDR3 length equals 13 residues. Germline CDR1 KGHDR, CDR2 SFDVKD. CDR3: CATSDGRANEQFF. In DNA form, the CDR3 reads TGTGCCACCAGTGATGGGAGAGCCAATGAGCAGTTCTTC.

The V and J genes are TRBV2 and TRBJ2-1, with 14 bases matching TRBD2. The length of the CDR3 is 15 residues. Germline V lookup: CDR1 SNHLY, CDR2 FYNNEI. V lost 3 bases to trimming and J lost 10 bases; unmatched junction nucleotides: 5. The CDR3 reads CASSDGTSGGAEQFF. In nucleotides, the CDR3 is TGTGCCAGCAGTGACGGGACTAGCGGGGGAGCAGAGCAGTTCTTC.

The chain uses TRBV5-1 and TRBJ1-2, with 8 nucleotides matching TRBD1. Per germline, CDR1 SGHRS and CDR2 YFSETQ. V shed 5 bases, J shed 3 bases, and the junction held 12 bases outside the gene matches. The CDR3 is 16 amino acids. The CDR3 is CASRLIGQGEDYGYTF. The CDR3 region has the DNA TGCGCCAGCAGACTTATCGGACAGGGAGAGGACTATGGCTACACCTTC. Looking up the rest from reference TRBV5-1 and TRBJ1-2 gives the full variable domain: KAGVTQTPRYLIKTRGQQVTLSCSPISGHRSVSWYQQTPGQGLQFLFEYFSETQRNKGNFPGRFSGRQFSNSRSEMNVSTLELGDSALYLCASRLIGQGEDYGYTFGSGTRLTVV.

The rearrangement links TRBV28 to TRBJ2-1, with 13 bases identical to TRBD2. CDR1 MDHEN and CDR2 SYDVKM come from the germline V gene. Germline trimming cut 6 bases from V and 6 bases from J; bases unmatched to any gene: 5. The CDR3 has 15 amino acids. CDR3 loop: CASRPTSGGANEQFF. The DNA for the CDR3 is TGTGCCAGCAGGCCAACTAGCGGGGGGGCCAATGAGCAGTTCTTC.

The chain couples TRBV28 to TRBJ1-5; tentative D call: TRBD1 (6 bases). Trimming pared 4 bases from V and 3 bases from J, leaving 13 bases between. In germline, CDR1 is MDHEN, CDR2 SYDVKM. This CDR3 region has 15 residues. This chain's CDR3 is CASSWGRGVNQPQHF. The CDR3 DNA sequence: TGTGCCAGCAGTTGGGGCAGGGGCGTCAATCAGCCCCAGCATTTT.

This clone was seen at least ten times. The chain employs TRBV4-2 and TRBJ1-2; the D gene is possibly TRBD1 (6 bases). The CDR3 runs to 15 residues. The V end lost 0 bases, the J end lost 0 bases, and 8 bases lay between the germline ends. CDR1 is LGHNA, CDR2 YNFKEQ, per germline. CDR3 nucleotides: TGTGCCAGCAGCCAAGATGAGGGGGCTAACTATGGCTACACCTTC. Translated: CASSQDEGANYGYTF.

The J gene is TRBJ1-4, the V gene TRBV15; D might be TRBD1 (6 bases). The length of the CDR3 is 15 residues. Trimming cost V 1 base and J 3 bases, with 9 bases left between them. Germline loops: CDR1 LNHNV, CDR2 YYDKDF (reference sequence). Here the CDR3 reads CATSRAGVSNEKLFF. CDR3 in DNA: TGTGCCACCAGCAGAGCAGGGGTTTCTAATGAAAAACTGTTTTTT.

The rearrangement uses TRBV19 and TRBJ1-6; D remains ambiguous. Trimming shortened V by 9 bases and J by 2 bases, and 8 bases separated the two germline ends. Germline CDR1 and CDR2: LNHDA and SQIVND (reference sequence). The CDR3 has 13 residues. The DNA of the CDR3 is TGTGCCAGCGGGGAGGCCTATAATTCACCCCTCCACTTT. This gives the protein CASGEAYNSPLHF.

J is TRBJ1-1 and V is TRBV7-9, with 7 positions matching TRBD1. The CDR3 loop spans 12 amino acids. J gave up 11 bases and V 5 bases, and 8 bases lay outside the gene matches. Germline loops: CDR1 SEHNR, CDR2 FQNEAQ (reference sequence). This CDR3 reads CASSPLTGYAFF. The CDR3, as DNA: TGTGCCAGCAGCCCCCTGACAGGGTACGCTTTCTTT.

CDR3 in amino acids: CASSLISRVISDTQYF. The CDR3 bases are TGTGCCAGCAGCCTCATCTCACGGGTTATTTCGGATACGCAGTATTTT. The chain has TRBV11-2 and TRBJ2-3; D not resolved. Germline-derived CDR1 and CDR2 are SGHAT and FQNNGV. Trimming took off 5 bases at V and 6 bases at J, with 21 bases between the two ends. The CDR3 extends over 16 amino acids.

This clone has a single count. The CDR3 DNA sequence: TGCGCCAGCAGTGAGTCCGGGGGGCCGCTCACAGATACGCAGTATTTT. This sequence encodes CASSESGGPLTDTQYF. V is TRBV10-1 and J is TRBJ2-3; TRBD2 is a possible D gene (7 bases). This CDR3 comprises 16 residues. Germline V gene sequence: CDR1 WNHNN, CDR2 SYGVQD (reference sequence). V lost 0 bases and J 2 bases, leaving 12 bases between the germline ends.

The V gene is TRBV27, the J gene TRBJ1-1; D gene uncertain. With 5 bases removed from V and 3 bases from J, the gap between germline ends came to 10 bases. The germline V gene encodes CDR1 MNHEY and CDR2 SMNVEV (reference sequence). The CDR3 totals 13 residues. The CDR3 nucleotides read TGTGCCAGCAGTAGACTAAGGGACACTGAAGCTTTCTTT. As protein: CASSRLRDTEAFF.

This clone occurred a few times. Distinct nucleotide sequences in the sample also encode this CDR3. This chain joins TRBV3-1 (or the pseudogene TRBV3-2) and TRBJ1-5, with D unresolved. Trimming shortened V by 0 bases and J by 7 bases, and 7 bases separated the two germline ends. The CDR3 spans 13 residues. CDR1 is LGHDT, CDR2 YNNKEL, per germline (reference sequence). Here the CDR3 reads CASSQDRGQPQHF. The CDR3 coding sequence is TGTGCCAGCAGCCAAGATCGAGGGCAGCCCCAGCATTTT.

The chain combines TRBV27 with TRBJ2-2; 14 positions agree with TRBD2. V gave up 5 bases and J gave up 7 bases; unmatched junction bases: 9. There are 17 residues in the CDR3. Per germline, CDR1 MNHEY and CDR2 SMNVEV (reference sequence). CDR3 nucleotide sequence: TGTGCCAGCAGTCCAGTCGGGACTAGCGGGGGTCTCGGGGAGCTGTTTTTT. Protein product: CASSPVGTSGGLGELFF.

The chain recombines TRBV11-3 with TRBJ1-1; possibly TRBD1 for D (6 bases). The germline V gene encodes CDR1 SGHNT and CDR2 YENEEA. The CDR3 runs 19 residues. V gave up 3 bases and J gave up 2 bases, with 25 bases separating them. CDR3 sequence reads: CASSLRRDGGFINNTEAFF. In DNA form, the CDR3 reads TGTGCCAGCAGCTTGAGAAGGGATGGGGGCTTTATAAACAACACTGAAGCTTTCTTT.

The sample holds a few counts of this clone. The chain carries TRBV7-9 and TRBJ2-7, with 10 bases identical to TRBD1. Germline loops: CDR1 SEHNR, CDR2 FQNEAQ (reference sequence). The CDR3 consists of 14 residues. V shed 5 bases and J 5 bases; nucleotides not matched to a gene: 6. The CDR3 bases are TGTGCCAGCAGCCACCGGGACAGGGGCCACGAGCAGTACTTC. The encoded protein is CASSHRDRGHEQYF. The whole variable domain, filled in from reference TRBV7-9 and TRBJ2-7, reads DTGVSQNPRHKITKRGQNVTFRCDPISEHNRLYWYRQTLGQGPEFLTYFQNEAQLEKSRLLSDRFSAERPKGSFSTLEIQRTEQGDSAMYLCASSHRDRGHEQYFGPGTRLTVT.

The chain couples TRBV3-1 (or the pseudogene TRBV3-2) to TRBJ1-2, with D tentatively TRBD1 (5 bases). Deletions cut 0 bases from V and 4 bases from J, with 9 bases between. The CDR3 length is 14 residues. Looked up from germline, CDR1 is LGHDT and CDR2 is YNNKEL (reference sequence). The CDR3 here is CASSQEGGTYGYTF. The CDR3 DNA sequence: TGTGCCAGCAGCCAAGAGGGGGGGACCTATGGCTACACCTTC.

The chain carries TRBV4-1 and TRBJ1-5; the D gene is possibly TRBD1 (5 bases). Trimming stripped 4 bases from V and 6 bases from J, with 19 bases between. The V gene's germline CDR1 is MGHRA and CDR2 YSYEKL. The CDR3 runs to 16 residues. Here the CDR3 DNA reads TGCGCCAGCAGCCGATCCGGGACTCGGGGATTTCAGCCCCAGCATTTT. It specifies CASSRSGTRGFQPQHF.

The rearrangement links TRBV18 to TRBJ1-5; D is unresolved. V dropped 6 bases and J dropped 5 bases, with 14 bases sitting between them. CDR3 length: 14 amino acids. CDR1 and CDR2 from the germline V gene are KGHSH and LQKENI. The CDR3 DNA is TGTGCCAGCTCCCTAGGCGGGAGGGATCAGCCCCAGCATTTT. It specifies CASSLGGRDQPQHF.

The chain joins TRBV2 to TRBJ2-7, with 11 bases matching TRBD1. The CDR3 runs 14 residues. Germline V gene sequence: CDR1 SNHLY, CDR2 FYNNEI. Germline trimming cut 6 bases from V and 3 bases from J; bases unmatched to any gene: 4. The CDR3 region has the DNA TGTGCCAGCAGGAAGGGGACAGGGGGCTACGAGCAGTACGTC. Residues: CASRKGTGGYEQYV.

V gene TRBV24-1 combines with J gene TRBJ2-3, with 10 bases matching TRBD2. The CDR3 extends over 15 amino acids. CDR1 and CDR2 from the germline V gene are KGHDR and SFDVKD. Trimming cost V 5 bases and J 7 bases; bases outside gene matches: 8. CDR3 sequence reads: CATSAPAGGRNTQYF. CDR3 DNA: TGTGCCACCAGTGCTCCAGCGGGGGGGAGAAATACGCAGTATTTT.

This clone was counted a few times. This chain uses TRBV14 with TRBJ1-6; 9 bases match TRBD1. Germline V gene sequence: CDR1 SGHDN, CDR2 FVKESK. Unmatched junction bases numbered 5, after V lost 1 base and J lost 10 bases. The CDR3 sequence is 15 residues long. CDR3 DNA: TGTGCCAGCAGCCAAGTGGGACAGGGTAGATCACCCCTCCACTTT. This translates into CASSQVGQGRSPLHF. Full variable domain (missing parts from reference TRBV14 and TRBJ1-6): EAGVTQFPSHSVIEKGQTVTLRCDPISGHDNLYWYRRVMGKEIKFLLHFVKESKQDESGMPNNRFLAERTGGTYSTLKVQPAELEDSGVYFCASSQVGQGRSPLHFGNGTRLTVT.